Below, 30 T cell receptor beta chains from the same sample are listed, as sequenced in a study of spatial heterogeneity in lung cancer. Findings and limits, study-wide: The number of expanded tumor alpha and beta chains correlated with mutation number.

For these TCRs, the target antigens are not known. TCRdb reanalysed the 5' RACE reads using MiXCR and keeps one entry per CDR3 protein. The sample records around 13,000 distinct CDR3 sequences, approximately 7% being singletons. Time point defined: sample taken at primary tumor resection. The source material was lung tumor tissue, sampled at surgery. Every receptor here comes from a female donor with early-stage non-small cell lung cancer.

This clonotype appeared many times. The chain uses TRBV7-2 and TRBJ2-1; 8 bases map to TRBD1. Per germline, CDR1 SGHTA and CDR2 FQGNSA. Trimming cost V 1 base and J 12 bases; bases outside gene matches: 14. The CDR3 spans 16 residues. Here the CDR3 reads CASSLEPGQAPLGQFF. Written as DNA, the CDR3 is TGTGCCAGCAGCTTAGAACCGGGACAGGCGCCATTGGGGCAGTTCTTC.

At least ten counts were recorded for this clonotype. The chain is built from TRBV5-1 and TRBJ2-5; 12 positions match TRBD1. Germline CDR1 SGHRS, CDR2 YFSETQ. Germline trimming cut 7 bases from V and 4 bases from J; bases unmatched to any gene: 5. The CDR3 loop spans 14 amino acids. CDR3 region: CASSGTGGPETQYF. The CDR3 DNA reads as TGCGCCAGCTCCGGGACAGGGGGCCCAGAGACCCAGTACTTC.

This clonotype appeared many times. The rearrangement joins TRBV5-1 to TRBJ1-1; no reliable D call. The V gene's germline CDR1 is SGHRS and CDR2 YFSETQ. V lost 4 bases, J lost 1 base, and 11 bases lay in between. The CDR3 totals 14 residues. The CDR3: CASSISSRNTEAFF. CDR3 in DNA: TGCGCCAGCAGCATTTCAAGCCGGAACACTGAAGCTTTCTTT. The variable domain in full, with the rest retrieved from reference TRBV5-1 and TRBJ1-1, is KAGVTQTPRYLIKTRGQQVTLSCSPISGHRSVSWYQQTPGQGLQFLFEYFSETQRNKGNFPGRFSGRQFSNSRSEMNVSTLELGDSALYLCASSISSRNTEAFFGQGTRLTVV.

This clonotype came up many times. The CDR3 nucleotides are TGTGCCACGCAAGGCCGGGACAGGAATTCACCCCTCCACTTT. Amino acids: CATQGRDRNSPLHF. The chain recombines TRBV24-1 with TRBJ1-6, with TRBD1 identical over 8 bases. Trimming removed 10 bases from V and 7 bases from J; junction bases left unmatched: 8. Germline-derived CDR1 and CDR2 are KGHDR and SFDVKD. This CDR3 is built from 14 residues.

In this sample, this clonotype is medium-sized. The chain is built from TRBV6-5 and TRBJ1-1; maybe TRBD1 (6 bases). The germline V and J ends were trimmed by 0 bases and 3 bases, with 17 bases remaining between them. Germline V CDR1 and CDR2: MNHEY, SVGAGI. CDR3 size: 17 residues. In DNA, the CDR3 is TGTGCCAGCAGTTACTCACCACAGGGTGGAATAGACACTGAAGCTTTCTTT. It is translated as CASSYSPQGGIDTEAFF.

This clonotype was seen many times. The rearrangement uses TRBV20-1 and TRBJ2-2; weak D call: TRBD2 (7 bases). The CDR3 extends over 16 amino acids. V gave up 3 bases and J gave up 4 bases, with 18 bases separating them. CDR1 is DFQATT, CDR2 SNEGSKA, per germline (reference sequence). CDR3 protein: CSASGRKKGGTGELFF. CDR3 in DNA: TGCAGTGCTAGCGGGAGGAAAAAAGGGGGCACCGGGGAGCTGTTTTTT.

This clonotype was observed many times. This rearrangement joins TRBV28 to TRBJ1-5, with D possibly being TRBD1 (5 bases). V was trimmed by 4 bases and J by 1 base, leaving 17 bases between them. The germline V gene encodes CDR1 MDHEN and CDR2 SYDVKM. The CDR3 length is 17 residues. The CDR3 bases are TGTGCCAGCAGTTACCGACGTGGGGGAGGGAGCAATCAGCCCCAGCATTTT. The encoded protein is CASSYRRGGGSNQPQHF.

The chain uses TRBV9 and TRBJ2-5, with D perhaps matching TRBD1 or TRBD2 (6 bases each). The CDR3 consists of 13 residues. V was shortened by 4 bases and J by 5 bases, with 12 bases between the two germline ends. Germline loops: CDR1 SGDLS, CDR2 YYNGEE. As DNA, the CDR3 is TGTGCCAGCAGCCCCGGAGGGGGGGAGACCCAGTACTTC. Translated: CASSPGGGETQYF.

This clonotype was seen repeatedly, ten times or more. The gene calls are TRBV6-6 and TRBJ1-2; D uncertain. The CDR3 has 14 amino acids. Trimming shortened V by 6 bases and J by 0 bases, and 11 bases separated the two germline ends. The germline CDR1 and CDR2 sequences are MNHNY and SVGAGI (reference sequence). CDR3 nucleotide sequence: TGTGCCAGCAGGAAGGAGATTTCTAACTATGGCTACACCTTC. Translation: CASRKEISNYGYTF.

This clonotype occurred many times. The chain uses TRBV28 and TRBJ1-5, with D unclear. The germline gives CDR1 MDHEN, CDR2 SYDVKM. Trimming cost V 6 bases and J 0 bases, with 18 bases left between them. CDR3 length equals 17 residues. Here the CDR3 reads CASSQPPRTNSNQPQHF. DNA of the CDR3: TGTGCCAGCAGCCAGCCTCCCAGGACGAATAGCAATCAGCCCCAGCATTTT.

This clonotype was observed at least ten times. The chain uses TRBV18 and TRBJ1-5; 7 bases fit TRBD1. This CDR3 has 15 residues. CDR1 is KGHSH and CDR2 is LQKENI in the germline V gene. Unmatched junction bases numbered 8, after V lost 3 bases and J lost 6 bases. The CDR3 here is CASSPQGQRGQPQHF. The DNA for the CDR3 is TGTGCCAGCTCACCGCAGGGACAGAGGGGTCAGCCCCAGCATTTT.

This clonotype was detected many times. The rearrangement joins TRBV7-2 to TRBJ1-2; D possibly corresponds to TRBD1 (5 bases). Germline V gene data show CDR1 as SGHTA and CDR2 as FQGNSA. Trimming left V 5 bases short and J 3 bases short, with 13 bases between. The CDR3 has 14 residues. CDR3 DNA sequence: TGTGCCAGCAGCCCTACCCAGGGTTACTATGGCTACACCTTC. Its protein product is CASSPTQGYYGYTF.

Many counts were recorded for this clonotype. This rearrangement joins TRBV28 to TRBJ2-7, with D perhaps TRBD1 or TRBD2 (5 bases each). CDR3 length equals 15 residues. V was cut by 5 bases and J by 4 bases, with 18 bases left in between. CDR1 and CDR2 from the germline V gene are MDHEN and SYDVKM. This CDR3 is CASSTRDALLYEQYF. For the CDR3, the DNA is TGTGCCAGCAGTACCCGGGACGCTTTGCTATACGAGCAGTACTTC.

This clonotype appeared a few times. The chain has TRBV18 and TRBJ2-1; possible D gene TRBD2, 6 bases. This CDR3 region has 15 residues. Trimming took off 3 bases at V and 4 bases at J, with 13 bases between the two ends. Germline values: CDR1 KGHSH, CDR2 LQKENI. The CDR3 protein is CASSPQEGVYNEQFF. Written as DNA, the CDR3 is TGTGCCAGCTCACCTCAGGAGGGCGTGTACAATGAGCAGTTCTTC.

This clonotype was counted at least ten times. DNA for the CDR3: TGCAGTGCTAAGATTCCTGGGGCGGAACCATCCGGCAGGTACTTC. Its protein is CSAKIPGAEPSGRYF. This chain links TRBV20-1 with TRBJ2-7; D is possibly TRBD1 (5 bases). Germline CDR1 and CDR2: DFQATT and SNEGSKA (reference sequence). The CDR3 consists of 15 residues. Trimming cost V 4 bases and J 12 bases, with 28 bases left between them.

This clonotype came up many times. The chain couples TRBV27 to TRBJ1-4; the D gene is possibly TRBD1 (5 bases). V gave up 4 bases and J gave up 5 bases, with 17 bases separating them. The CDR3 spans 16 residues. CDR1 is MNHEY and CDR2 is SMNVEV in the germline V gene (reference sequence). The CDR3 bases are TGTGCCAGCAGTTCCCACCGGGACCGAGGAAATGAAAAACTGTTTTTT. Translating it yields CASSSHRDRGNEKLFF.

Regarding this clonotype: The germline gene is not matched at one end of the junction; a read error may be the cause. J is TRBJ2-4 and V is TRBV30; D unclear. The germline CDR1 and CDR2 sequences are GTSNPN and SVGIG (reference sequence). The CDR3 has 15 residues. DNA for the CDR3: TGTGTCTGGAGTGTGTCAGACCTAGCCAAAAACATTCAGTACTTC. Encoded protein: CVWSVSDLAKNIQYF.

This clonotype has a count of ten or more. This chain connects TRBV7-2 to TRBJ2-5, with D perhaps TRBD1 (6 bases). The V and J ends lost 5 bases and 2 bases respectively, with 9 bases between them. CDR1 and CDR2 from the germline V gene are SGHTA and FQGNSA. CDR3 length equals 13 residues. For the CDR3, the DNA is TGTGCCAGCAGCCGCGGACAGCAAGAGACCCAGTACTTC. Protein product: CASSRGQQETQYF. The full variable domain, its missing parts supplied by reference TRBV7-2 and TRBJ2-5, is GAGVSQSPSNKVTEKGKDVELRCDPISGHTALYWYRQSLGQGLEFLIYFQGNSAPDKSGLPSDRFSAERTGGSVSTLTIQRTQQEDSAVYLCASSRGQQETQYFGPGTRLLVL.

This clonotype is medium-sized in the sample. The chain carries TRBV6-6 and TRBJ2-7; a possible D gene is TRBD2 (5 bases). The V end was cut by 6 bases, the J end by 7 bases, with 22 bases between. The CDR3 extends over 15 amino acids. The germline CDR1 and CDR2 sequences are MNHNY and SVGAGI (reference sequence). CDR3 coding DNA: TGTGCCAGCAGCCACTCCCGAGGGCAGTTAGAAGAGCAGTACTTC. This translates into CASSHSRGQLEEQYF.

By proportion, this clonotype is medium-sized. The J gene is TRBJ2-2, the V gene TRBV9, with D perhaps matching TRBD2 (5 bases). The V end was cut by 0 bases, the J end by 1 base, with 7 bases between. CDR3 size: 15 residues. Germline CDR1 reads SGDLS; CDR2 reads YYNGEE. The CDR3 DNA reads as TGTGCCAGCAGCGTAGCGGCGGGGAACACCGGGGAGCTGTTTTTT. Its translation: CASSVAAGNTGELFF.

This clonotype was seen at least ten times. The V and J genes are TRBV27 and TRBJ1-5; D possibly corresponds to TRBD1 (5 bases). The germline V gene has CDR1 MNHEY and CDR2 SMNVEV (reference sequence). The CDR3 is 14 amino acids. CDR3 region: CVTARDHSNQPQHF. The CDR3 region has the DNA TGTGTAACGGCCAGGGACCATAGCAATCAGCCCCAGCATTTT.

This clonotype was seen repeatedly, ten times or more. The V gene is TRBV29-1, the J gene TRBJ2-3; D is ambiguous. This CDR3 contains 13 residues. V lost 5 bases and J 2 bases, leaving 11 bases between the germline ends. The germline CDR1 and CDR2 sequences are SQVTM and ANQGSEA. The CDR3 here is CSVLRPDTDTQYF. In nucleotides, the CDR3 is TGCAGCGTTCTTCGGCCCGACACAGATACGCAGTATTTT.

Sample share makes this clonotype medium-sized (0.01 to 0.1%). The gene calls are TRBV5-1 and TRBJ2-2; 10 bases line up with TRBD2. The CDR3 totals 17 residues. Unmatched junction bases numbered 8, after V lost 0 bases and J lost 6 bases. CDR1 is SGHRS, CDR2 YFSETQ, per germline. In DNA form, the CDR3 reads TGCGCCAGCAGCTTGGCACTAGCGGGAAGGTGGGCCGGGGAGCTGTTTTTT. Its translation is CASSLALAGRWAGELFF.

Relative to its sample, this clonotype is medium-sized. The rearrangement links TRBV7-2 to TRBJ2-2; 12 bases match TRBD2. The CDR3 is 16 amino acids. Germline CDR1 SGHTA, CDR2 FQGNSA. V was pared by 3 bases and J by 5 bases, with 4 bases of the junction left unmatched. The CDR3 DNA reads TGTGCCAGCAGCTTCCAGACTAGCGGGAGTACCGGGGAGCTGTTTTTT. As protein: CASSFQTSGSTGELFF. Looking up the rest from reference TRBV7-2 and TRBJ2-2 gives the full variable domain: GAGVSQSPSNKVTEKGKDVELRCDPISGHTALYWYRQSLGQGLEFLIYFQGNSAPDKSGLPSDRFSAERTGGSVSTLTIQRTQQEDSAVYLCASSFQTSGSTGELFFGEGSRLTVL.

There are many counts of this clonotype. This chain links TRBV20-1 with TRBJ2-7; 11 bases align to TRBD2. The CDR3 sequence is 17 residues long. From germline, CDR1 is DFQATT and CDR2 SNEGSKA (reference sequence). V shed 0 bases, J shed 5 bases, and the junction held 12 bases outside the gene matches. The CDR3 reads CSARDILAGEGIHEQYF. For the CDR3, the DNA is TGCAGTGCTAGAGATATACTAGCGGGAGAGGGAATCCACGAGCAGTACTTC.

Within the sample, this clonotype is medium-sized. The V gene is TRBV5-1, the J gene TRBJ2-3, with D perhaps assigned TRBD1 or TRBD2 (5 bases each). V lost 5 bases and J 0 bases, leaving 10 bases between the germline ends. The CDR3 is 14 residues long. In germline, CDR1 is SGHRS, CDR2 YFSETQ. CDR3 in DNA: TGCGCCAGCAGTTCGGGACCTAGCACAGATACGCAGTATTTT. Protein product: CASSSGPSTDTQYF.

This clonotype was found many times. The chain links TRBV12-3 or TRBV12-4 to TRBJ2-1, with 8 bases lining up with TRBD1. J lost 4 bases, V lost 0 bases, and 5 bases had no gene match. The CDR3 sequence is 16 residues long. The chain's CDR3 is CASSLAGTGLYNEQFF. CDR3 sequence (DNA): TGTGCCAGCAGTTTAGCCGGGACAGGACTGTACAATGAGCAGTTCTTC.

V is TRBV12-3 or TRBV12-4 and J is TRBJ2-7; D ambiguous. The CDR3 sequence is 12 residues long. V lost 6 bases to trimming and J lost 5 bases, with 11 bases between them. The CDR3 here is CASSPTAHEQYF. Here the CDR3 DNA reads TGTGCCAGCAGCCCTACCGCCCACGAGCAGTACTTC.

The sample holds many counts of this clonotype. V usage is TRBV20-1 and J usage is TRBJ2-7; TRBD1 aligns across 8 bases. This CDR3 is 14 amino acids long. Germline CDR1 reads DFQATT; CDR2 reads SNEGSKA (reference sequence). The junction had 10 bases not matched to a gene; V was cut back by 6 bases and J by 3 bases. The CDR3 DNA is TGCAGTGCCCCCATACGACAGGGGAACTACGAGCAGTACTTC. It translates to CSAPIRQGNYEQYF.

Many counts were recorded for this clonotype. The chain recombines TRBV20-1 with TRBJ2-3; TRBD2 agrees at 10 bases. The junction had 8 bases not matched to a gene; V was cut back by 6 bases and J by 2 bases. The CDR3 length is 15 residues. Germline assignment: CDR1 DFQATT and CDR2 SNEGSKA (reference sequence). The DNA for the CDR3 is TGCAGTGCAGACAATAGCGGGGGGTTCACAGATACGCAGTATTTT. This codes for CSADNSGGFTDTQYF.